This TCR beta chain originates from a study of T cells in Graves' hyperthyroidism and ophthalmopathy. Study-level results: Most clonotypes that expanded in the thyroid above 0.001 also showed up in blood.

Trimming left V 0 bases short and J 10 bases short, with 13 bases between. Per germline, CDR1 LNHNV and CDR2 YYDKDF (reference sequence). The CDR3 spans 14 residues. Clinical symptoms, serum thyroxine, TRAb, thyroid ultrasound and orbital computed tomography established diagnosis. With regard to this clonotype: Its antigen remains unknown.

The investigators amplified TCR beta CDR3 regions from RNA transcripts. HTBI primers were the set used in a first-round RT-PCR of the TCR CDR3. A single record per CDR3 protein comes from TCRdb applying MiXCR to the multiplex PCR reads. There are about 570,000 distinct CDR3 sequences in the sample; 46% occur only once, and 15% to 20% lies in the top ten. This receptor was taken from an adult woman with Graves' disease, either hyperthyroidism or ophthalmopathy (not recorded which). The chain joins TRBV15 to TRBJ2-1; D remains unclear. Sequencing was performed on peripheral blood or thyroid tissue (not recorded which). In nucleotides, the CDR3 is TGTGCCACCAGCAGAGAGGAAACAGAGGACGAGCAGTTCTTC. Its protein product is CATSREETEDEQFF.